This T cell receptor (beta chain) was sequenced during a study of CD8+CD57+ T cells in acquired aplastic anemia. As for the study in general: Mean DNA quantity obtained from sorted CD4+ and CD8+ cells was around 3.2 ug. Average CD4+ read depth in healthy donors was approximately 11 million reads.

The germline CDR1 and CDR2 sequences are ENHRY and SYGVKD. The CDR3 extends over 15 amino acids. The V segment lost 2 bases and the J segment 11 bases; nucleotides outside the gene matches: 10. TCR beta VDJ combinations and CDR3 sequences were profiled from genomic DNA. TCRdb re-called the reads with MiXCR, one entry per CDR3 protein. The repertoire holds more than 45,000 distinct CDR3 sequences, with around two thirds as singletons. Source material: sorted CD4+, CD8+, or CD8+CD57+ T cells (not recorded which) from PBMCs. The receptor comes from a human donor in good health, serving as a control. The chain uses TRBV10-3 and TRBJ1-5; 9 nucleotides align to TRBD1. The CDR3 DNA reads as TGTGCCATCAGTGAGAAAGGACAGGGGAGGGGGGCCCAGCATTTT. Translating it yields CAISEKGQGRGAQHF.